The clone carrying this T cell receptor beta chain was seen just once. This sample is part of a study of blood T cell repertoires in COVID-19. Using immunoSEQ multiplex PCR, the repertoire was profiled, and TCRdb retains in-frame clones only, with some absent. The sample has under 200,000 clones, around 90% seen once; the top ten hold roughly 8.8%. The CDR3 spans 12 residues. Germline values: CDR1 SGHRS, CDR2 YFSETQ. The V end lost 3 bases, the J end lost 8 bases, and 9 bases lay between the germline ends. This clonotype originated in a woman under 30 who had recovered from COVID-19. Sequenced sample: PBMCs or T cells enriched from blood (not recorded which). The genes are TRBV5-1 and TRBJ2-1; perhaps TRBD1 as D (6 bases). The CDR3 DNA reads TGCGCCAGCAGCTCCCAGGGGCATGAGCAGTTCTTC. Encoded protein: CASSSQGHEQFF. The variable domain in full, completed from reference TRBV5-1 and TRBJ2-1, reads KAGVTQTPRYLIKTRGQQVTLSCSPISGHRSVSWYQQTPGQGLQFLFEYFSETQRNKGNFPGRFSGRQFSNSRSEMNVSTLELGDSALYLCASSSQGHEQFFGPGTRLTVL.